The present T cell receptor (beta chain) was sequenced within a study of CD8+ T cells in alopecia areata. Treatment indicated: oral pan-JAK inhibitor, 5-10 mg twice daily. Germline V gene data show CDR1 as SGHTA and CDR2 as FQGTGA. This CDR3 has 12 amino acids. V was clipped by 5 bases and J by 6 bases, with 7 bases between them. RNA was extracted and reverse transcribed into cDNA as the sequencing template. Sequencing was performed with immunoSEQ multiplex PCR; in TCRdb, only in-frame clones are kept and a portion is missing. The profile shows about 190,000 clones, 50% to 70% of them singletons. Comment on this clone: Its cognate antigen is unknown.

Study-wide results and caveats: Numerous clones, expanded in lesions, remained in scalp and blood during tofacitinib. Researchers report lesional scalp, most notably alopecia totalis/universalis, outstripped normal scalp in clonality.

The source is a human donor with alopecia areata. The chain uses TRBV7-3 and TRBJ2-2, with D unclear. This specimen consisted of CD4+ T cells sorted from blood, obtained at approximately week 49, from a patient treated with tofacitinib. CDR3 amino acids: CASSTSAGELFF. The CDR3 DNA sequence: TGTGCCAGCAGCACGTCAGCCGGGGAGCTGTTTTTT.